This TCR beta chain appears in the sequencing data of a study of PD-L1 blockade in urothelial cancer. Study summary: The study started patients on atezolizumab around 2014, giving 1,200 mg intravenously every 3 weeks. Blood gave a median about 150,000 T cells.

Synthetic TCR analog templates were spiked into each PCR. Only in-frame clones appear in the TCRdb table, and some are missing; sequencing was by immunoSEQ multiplex PCR. This table has some 120,000 clones, about 89% appearing once. Germline V gene lookup returns CDR1 SGHTS and CDR2 YDEGEE. Trimming took 0 bases from V and 9 from J; bases not matched to a gene: 5. The CDR3 is 16 amino acids. The study, taken as a whole, reports: Survival was better when pretreatment blood TCR clonality fell below the median.

Specified time point: peripheral blood 6 weeks after treatment start. Regarding this clone: What it recognizes is unknown.

This TCR came from a man aged 60-69 years with urothelial cancer. Specimen: PBMCs, collected around atezolizumab (anti-PD-L1) treatment. The chain employs TRBV5-8 and TRBJ2-3; 15 bases match TRBD2. Here the CDR3 DNA reads TGTGCCAGCAGCTTGGGTAGGACTAGCGGGAGGGGAACGCAGTATTTT. Protein sequence: CASSLGRTSGRGTQYF.